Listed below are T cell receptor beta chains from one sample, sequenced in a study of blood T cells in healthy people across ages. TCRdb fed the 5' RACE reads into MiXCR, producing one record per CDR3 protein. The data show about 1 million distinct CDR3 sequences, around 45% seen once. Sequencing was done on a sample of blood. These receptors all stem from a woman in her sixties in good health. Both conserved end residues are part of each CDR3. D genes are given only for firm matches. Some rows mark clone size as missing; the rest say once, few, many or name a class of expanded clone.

cdr3_aa: CSAPGYADDYTF
cdr3_nt: TGCAGTGCGCCGGGTTACGCGGACGATTACACCTTC
clone_size: .
j_call: TRBJ1-2
d_call: .
v_call: TRBV20-1
cdr3_length: 12

cdr3_aa: CSVSHRPSGQETQYF
cdr3_nt: TGCAGCGTTTCTCACCGCCCTAGCGGACAAGAGACCCAGTACTTC
clone_size: few
j_call: TRBJ2-5
d_call: TRBD2
v_call: TRBV29-1
cdr3_length: 15

cdr3_aa: CASSVVGDGTEAFF
cdr3_nt: TGTGCCAGCAGCGTAGTCGGGGATGGCACTGAAGCTTTCTTT
clone_size: .
j_call: TRBJ1-1
d_call: .
v_call: TRBV7-9
cdr3_length: 14

cdr3_aa: CASGSFGTGSSGANVLTF
cdr3_nt: .
clone_size: .
j_call: TRBJ2-6
d_call: .
v_call: TRBV21-1
cdr3_length: 18

cdr3_aa: CASMSGSYNEQFF
cdr3_nt: TGTGCCAGCATGTCTGGCTCCTACAATGAGCAGTTCTTC
clone_size: few
j_call: TRBJ2-1
d_call: .
v_call: TRBV28
cdr3_length: 13

cdr3_aa: CASSYGGFTDTQYF
cdr3_nt: TGTGCCAGCAGTTACGGCGGGTTCACAGATACGCAGTATTTT
clone_size: .
j_call: TRBJ2-3
d_call: .
v_call: TRBV6-2/TRBV6-3
cdr3_length: 14

cdr3_aa: CASSQDERTTNEQYF
cdr3_nt: TGTGCCAGCAGCCAAGATGAGAGGACAACGAATGAGCAGTACTTC
clone_size: .
j_call: TRBJ2-7
d_call: .
v_call: TRBV14
cdr3_length: 15

cdr3_aa: CSAPHGSSYNEQFF
cdr3_nt: TGCAGTGCCCCCCACGGGTCCTCCTACAATGAGCAGTTCTTC
clone_size: .
j_call: TRBJ2-1
d_call: .
v_call: TRBV20-1
cdr3_length: 14

cdr3_aa: CASSQAYPGGASSGANVLTF
cdr3_nt: TGCGCCAGCAGCCAGGCTTACCCCGGGGGCGCGAGCTCTGGGGCCAACGTCCTGACTTTC
clone_size: .
j_call: TRBJ2-6
d_call: .
v_call: TRBV4-3
cdr3_length: 20

cdr3_aa: CASSVLPAPNNEQFF
cdr3_nt: TGTGCCAGCAGTGTACTTCCGGCCCCAAACAATGAGCAGTTCTTC
clone_size: few
j_call: TRBJ2-1
d_call: .
v_call: TRBV6-2/TRBV6-3
cdr3_length: 15

cdr3_aa: CASSSRAGKNSPLHF
cdr3_nt: TGTGCCAGTAGTAGCCGGGCGGGCAAAAATTCACCCCTCCACTTT
clone_size: .
j_call: TRBJ1-6
d_call: .
v_call: TRBV19
cdr3_length: 15

cdr3_aa: CASTQAGAERRNTEQFF
cdr3_nt: TGTGCCAGCACCCAGGCAGGGGCCGAGAGAAGGAACACTGAGCAGTTCTTC
clone_size: few
j_call: TRBJ2-1
d_call: .
v_call: TRBV7-9
cdr3_length: 17

cdr3_aa: CSARDSLGQTQYF
cdr3_nt: TGCAGTGCTAGAGATTCTCTGGGCCAGACCCAGTACTTC
clone_size: .
j_call: TRBJ2-5
d_call: .
v_call: TRBV20-1
cdr3_length: 13

cdr3_aa: CASSLQGSAKTQYF
cdr3_nt: TGTGCCAGCAGCCTACAGGGGTCCGCCAAGACCCAGTACTTC
clone_size: few
j_call: TRBJ2-5
d_call: TRBD1
v_call: TRBV28
cdr3_length: 14

cdr3_aa: CASSFRQGAQEQYF
cdr3_nt: TGTGCCAGCAGTTTTAGACAGGGGGCGCAAGAGCAGTACTTC
clone_size: .
j_call: TRBJ2-7
d_call: TRBD1
v_call: TRBV6-5
cdr3_length: 14

cdr3_aa: CASSQGPLAGGSYNEQFF
cdr3_nt: TGCGCCAGCAGCCAAGGACCCCTAGCGGGAGGCTCCTACAATGAGCAGTTCTTC
clone_size: .
j_call: TRBJ2-1
d_call: TRBD2
v_call: TRBV4-1
cdr3_length: 18

cdr3_aa: CASSRWTLREGDYGYTF
cdr3_nt: TGTGCCAGCAGCCGCTGGACGCTCAGAGAGGGCGACTATGGCTACACCTTC
clone_size: .
j_call: TRBJ1-2
d_call: .
v_call: TRBV14
cdr3_length: 17

cdr3_aa: CASNDSPNSPLHF
cdr3_nt: TGTGCCAGCAACGACAGCCCTAATTCACCCCTCCACTTT
clone_size: few
j_call: TRBJ1-6
d_call: .
v_call: TRBV5-6
cdr3_length: 13

cdr3_aa: CASSPAGTGGVYEQYF
cdr3_nt: TGTGCCAGCAGCCCCGCCGGGACAGGGGGTGTCTACGAGCAGTACTTC
clone_size: few
j_call: TRBJ2-7
d_call: TRBD1
v_call: TRBV13
cdr3_length: 16

cdr3_aa: CASSLLVRSLYGYTF
cdr3_nt: TGTGCCAGCAGTTTATTAGTCAGGTCGCTCTATGGCTACACCTTC
clone_size: few
j_call: TRBJ1-2
d_call: .
v_call: TRBV28
cdr3_length: 15

cdr3_aa: CASSQVLGYEQYF
cdr3_nt: TGTGCCAGCAGCCAAGTCCTGGGCTACGAGCAGTACTTC
clone_size: .
j_call: TRBJ2-7
d_call: .
v_call: TRBV14
cdr3_length: 13

cdr3_aa: CASSPAASMYSGRDPTSYEQYF
cdr3_nt: TGTGCCAGCAGCCCGGCCGCGTCAATGTATAGCGGGAGGGATCCAACCTCCTACGAGCAGTACTTC
clone_size: .
j_call: TRBJ2-7
d_call: TRBD2
v_call: TRBV27
cdr3_length: 22

cdr3_aa: CSAIGHSNTEAFF
cdr3_nt: TGCAGTGCTATAGGACATTCGAACACTGAAGCTTTCTTT
clone_size: .
j_call: TRBJ1-1
d_call: .
v_call: TRBV20-1
cdr3_length: 13

cdr3_aa: CASSAQGAREQYF
cdr3_nt: TGTGCCAGCAGTGCACAGGGGGCAAGGGAGCAGTACTTC
clone_size: .
j_call: TRBJ2-5
d_call: TRBD1
v_call: TRBV27
cdr3_length: 13

cdr3_aa: CATSPTASNEQFF
cdr3_nt: TGTGCCACCAGTCCTACTGCTTCGAATGAGCAGTTCTTC
clone_size: .
j_call: TRBJ2-1
d_call: .
v_call: TRBV24-1
cdr3_length: 13

cdr3_aa: CASSLESGDRELETQYF
cdr3_nt: TGTGCCAGCAGCTTAGAGTCGGGGGACAGAGAATTAGAGACCCAGTACTTC
clone_size: .
j_call: TRBJ2-5
d_call: .
v_call: TRBV7-6
cdr3_length: 17

cdr3_aa: CASSSDLDRAGRDTQYF
cdr3_nt: TGTGCCAGCAGTTCCGACCTCGACAGGGCGGGTAGAGATACGCAGTATTTT
clone_size: .
j_call: TRBJ2-3
d_call: TRBD1
v_call: TRBV6-5
cdr3_length: 17

cdr3_aa: CASSLAGGLYNEQYF
cdr3_nt: TGTGCCAGCTCCCTAGCGGGAGGTCTCTACAATGAGCAGTACTTC
clone_size: .
j_call: TRBJ2-7
d_call: TRBD2
v_call: TRBV9
cdr3_length: 15

cdr3_aa: CASSLTGIEAEQYF
cdr3_nt: TGTGCCAGCAGCTTAACCGGGATTGAGGCGGAGCAGTACTTC
clone_size: many
j_call: TRBJ2-7
d_call: .
v_call: TRBV7-3
cdr3_length: 14

cdr3_aa: CASSPTVKETQYF
cdr3_nt: TGTGCCAGCAGCCCCACCGTTAAAGAGACCCAGTACTTC
clone_size: .
j_call: TRBJ2-5
d_call: .
v_call: TRBV21-1
cdr3_length: 13

cdr3_aa: CASSPSVRNEQYF
cdr3_nt: TGTGCCAGCAGTCCTAGCGTGAGAAACGAGCAGTACTTC
clone_size: .
j_call: TRBJ2-7
d_call: .
v_call: TRBV6-5
cdr3_length: 13

cdr3_aa: CSAPPAEETRYF
cdr3_nt: TGCAGCGCCCCCCCGGCAGAAGAGACCCGGTACTTC
clone_size: .
j_call: TRBJ2-5
d_call: .
v_call: TRBV29-1
cdr3_length: 12

cdr3_aa: CASSHTVVDIQYF
cdr3_nt: TGTGCCAGCAGCCACACAGTAGTGGACATTCAGTACTTC
clone_size: .
j_call: TRBJ2-4
d_call: .
v_call: TRBV4-2
cdr3_length: 13